This T cell receptor (beta chain) was captured by sequencing in a study of long-term antiretroviral therapy in people with HIV. Study-level points and caveats: Post-ART, diversity grew, though it stayed under transplant donor control levels.

Details on this clone: Its antigen remains unidentified.

Assay version v3.0 of immunoSEQ was used, and it was run at survey level. Only in-frame clones appear in the TCRdb table, and some are missing; sequencing was by immunoSEQ multiplex PCR. The repertoire holds some 19,000 clones, roughly 85% seen once, with roughly a tenth in the top ten. The CDR3 covers 13 residues. Trimming pared 5 bases from V and 3 bases from J, leaving 11 bases between. CDR1 is MNHNS and CDR2 is SASEGT in the germline V gene. This TCR came from a woman aged 40 to 50 with HIV. The sample in question was unsorted PBMCs, obtained 4.1 years after starting antiretroviral therapy. The chain recombines TRBV6-1 with TRBJ2-7; D is unclear. The DNA for the CDR3 is TGTGCCAGCAGTCACCTTGGAATCTACGAGCAGTACTTC. It specifies CASSHLGIYEQYF.